Detailed here is one TCR beta chain. These data belong to a study of T-cell memory formation after mild COVID-19. TCRdb re-called the 5' RACE reads with MiXCR, one entry per CDR3 protein. Among approximately 240,000 distinct CDR3 sequences listed, 16% were seen once. Losses at the gene ends were 0 bases for V and 0 bases for J; bases not matched to a gene: 5. The CDR3 consists of 17 residues. V gene TRBV23-1 combines with J gene TRBJ2-3; 8 bases align to TRBD2. Being an ORF, TRBV23-1 has a function that is uncertain. The receptor's source is a man aged 18 to 35 who had mild COVID-19 (a few samples of this study predate the infection). Cell type and time point are not known. The sample taken for sequencing was PBMCs or a T cell subset sorted from them (not recorded which). CDR3 DNA sequence: TGCGCCAGCAGTCAATCGGCGGCTAGCGGGAGCACAGATACGCAGTATTTT. Translating it yields CASSQSAASGSTDTQYF.